A selection of T cell receptor beta chains follows, all from one sample in a study of T-cell memory formation after mild COVID-19. TCRdb re-analysed the 5' RACE reads in MiXCR, keeping a single row per CDR3 protein. In the table there are approximately 30,000 distinct CDR3 sequences, approximately 8.3% of which are singletons. The source material was PBMCs or a T cell subset sorted from them (not recorded which). The receptors derive from a man aged 18 to 29 who had mild COVID-19 (a few samples of this study predate the infection). Cell type and time point are not known. CDR3s include the opening cysteine and the closing phenylalanine or tryptophan. A D gene is named only where the DNA matches it firmly. Some rows mark clone size as missing; the rest say once, few, many or name a class of expanded clone.

j_call clone_size d_call v_call cdr3_nt cdr3_aa
TRBJ1-6 many NA TRBV6-1 TGTGCCAGCAGTGAAAAGGGCAGGGCCCATAATTCACCCCTCCACTTT CASSEKGRAHNSPLHF
TRBJ1-2 many NA TRBV20-1 TGCAGTGCTAGAGTGGGCCTACTCACTAACTATGGCTACACCTTC CSARVGLLTNYGYTF
TRBJ2-7 many NA TRBV15 TGTGCCACCAGCACCCGGCCCCTGAACGAGCAGTACTTC CATSTRPLNEQYF
TRBJ2-3 many TRBD2 TRBV7-2 TGTGCCAGCAGCTTGGGACTAGCGGGGGGTAATACGCAGTATTTT CASSLGLAGGNTQYF
TRBJ2-7 many NA TRBV3-1 TGTGCCAGCAGCCGGGACTCCGGTCGAGAGCAGTACTTC CASSRDSGREQYF
TRBJ1-1 few TRBD1 TRBV9 TGTGCCAGCAGCGCTCTCAGGGACAGGGGCGCTGAAGCTTTCTTT CASSALRDRGAEAFF
TRBJ1-5 NA NA TRBV27 TGTGCCAGCAGTCTCTCCGGAGGGAGGCGTCAGCCCCAGCATTTT CASSLSGGRRQPQHF
TRBJ2-3 many TRBD2 TRBV5-1 TGCGCCAGCACCGAGACTAGCGGGGGGATGTACGGAGATACGCAGTATTTT CASTETSGGMYGDTQYF
TRBJ1-1 many NA TRBV7-8 TGTGCCAGCAGCCCATGGGGACAGAACACTGAAGCTTTCTTT CASSPWGQNTEAFF
TRBJ2-1 many TRBD1 TRBV5-1 TGCGCCAGCAGCTTGGGGGGACAGGTTAACAATGAGCAGTTCTTC CASSLGGQVNNEQFF
TRBJ1-1 many TRBD1 TRBV20-1 TGCAGTGCTCACAGGGGAATCAACACTGAAGCTTTCTTT CSAHRGINTEAFF
TRBJ2-2 medium-sized NA TRBV6-4 TGTGCCAGCAGTGACAGGGACACCGGGGAGCTGTTTTTT CASSDRDTGELFF
TRBJ2-5 many TRBD2 TRBV9 TGTGCCAGCAGCGCGGGTTTAGCGGGGGATGAGACCCAGTACTTC CASSAGLAGDETQYF
TRBJ1-4 many NA TRBV5-1 TGCGCCAGCAGCCTGCAAGGACGTGTCAATGAAAAACTGTTTTTT CASSLQGRVNEKLFF
TRBJ2-7 many NA TRBV19 TGTGCCAGTAGTATAAACGACCCCGGGGGCGCGCAGTACTTC CASSINDPGGAQYF
TRBJ1-2 many TRBD1 TRBV18 TGTGCCAGCTCACCATCGGCGCCAGGGGGCTATGGCTACACCTTC CASSPSAPGGYGYTF
TRBJ2-5 many NA TRBV27 TGTGCCAGCAGTTTAATCGGGACCACAAGCGGAGAGACCCAGTACTTC CASSLIGTTSGETQYF
TRBJ1-4 NA NA TRBV6-5 TGTGCCAGCAAAGATCCAAAGGTGCCTAATGAAAAACTGTTTTTT CASKDPKVPNEKLFF
TRBJ1-1 many TRBD1 TRBV12-3/TRBV12-4 TGTGCCAGCAGTTGGGACAGAGACACTGAAGCTTTCTTT CASSWDRDTEAFF
TRBJ2-7 many TRBD1 TRBV5-1 TGCGCCAGCAGCTTGAGAGGCAGGGGGCAGTACGAGCAGTACTTC CASSLRGRGQYEQYF
TRBJ2-3 many TRBD1 TRBV12-3/TRBV12-4 TGTGCCAGCAGTTTTTTAGGGGGACAGGAAATAGATACGCAGTATTTT CASSFLGGQEIDTQYF
TRBJ2-4 medium-sized NA TRBV7-9 TGTGCCAGCAGCTTAAGAGGGGCCAAAAACATTCAGTACTTC CASSLRGAKNIQYF
TRBJ2-7 many TRBD2 TRBV5-1 TGCGCCAGCAATACGGGGAAAGCGGGGGGGCCTTACGAGCAGTACTTC CASNTGKAGGPYEQYF
TRBJ2-5 many TRBD1 TRBV7-9 TGTGCCAGCAGCACGACACAGGGGCGGGAGACCCAGTACTTC CASSTTQGRETQYF
TRBJ1-3 many TRBD1 TRBV20-1 TGCAGTGCTCAACAGGGGGCAGGAGGAAACACCATATATTTT CSAQQGAGGNTIYF
TRBJ2-2 many NA TRBV12-3/TRBV12-4 TGTGCCAGCAGTTTATGGGACACCGGGGAGCTGTTTTTT CASSLWDTGELFF
TRBJ1-1 NA TRBD1 TRBV19 TGTGCCAGTATAAACAGGGGGCTAAACACTGAAGCTTTCTTT CASINRGLNTEAFF
TRBJ2-6 few NA TRBV5-1 TGCGCCAGCAGCCCAAGACAGAGCTCTGGGGCCAACGTCCTGACTTTC CASSPRQSSGANVLTF
TRBJ1-4 NA NA TRBV4-1 TGCGCCAGCAGCCCGACTCAGGTGAATGAAAAACTGTTTTTT CASSPTQVNEKLFF
TRBJ2-1 many NA TRBV20-1 TGCAGTGCCCAACGGGAATACAATGAGCAGTTCTTC CSAQREYNEQFF
TRBJ2-3 many NA TRBV4-3 TGCGCCAGCAGCCAAGAGGGGGTCGGGTTTACAGATACGCAGTATTTT CASSQEGVGFTDTQYF
TRBJ2-5 many NA TRBV25-1 TGTGCCAGCAGTGAAAAAACAATGCAAGAGACCCAGTACTTC CASSEKTMQETQYF
TRBJ2-1 NA TRBD1 TRBV4-1 TGCGCCAGCAGCCAAGATGGGACAGGGGATTATGAGCAGTTCTTC CASSQDGTGDYEQFF
TRBJ2-7 many NA TRBV11-2 TGTGCCAGCAGCTCGATTTCCGGGACCTCCTACGAGCAGTACTTC CASSSISGTSYEQYF
TRBJ2-3 few NA TRBV11-2 TGTGCCAGCAGCTTCCCTCTTCGTGGCACAGATACGCAGTATTTT CASSFPLRGTDTQYF
TRBJ2-7 many NA TRBV7-2 TGTGCCAGCAGCTTAGTCGTCCGGAGAGTCTACGAGCAGTACTTC CASSLVVRRVYEQYF
TRBJ2-1 many TRBD2 TRBV12-3/TRBV12-4 TGTGCCAGCAGTACGGGACTAGCGGTCTACAATGAGCAGTTCTTC CASSTGLAVYNEQFF
TRBJ2-7 NA TRBD2 TRBV18 TGTGCCAGCTCGCGTCGGACTAGCGGGGAGACCTACGAGCAGTACTTC CASSRRTSGETYEQYF
TRBJ1-1 many NA TRBV5-1 TGCGCCAGCAGCTTGGCAGGGTTTATGAACACTGAAGCTTTCTTT CASSLAGFMNTEAFF
TRBJ1-4 many NA TRBV4-1 TGCGCCAGCAGCCAGATAATGGACGGCTCGAAACTGTTTTTT CASSQIMDGSKLFF
TRBJ1-2 NA TRBD1 TRBV5-5 TGTGCCAGCAGCTCCGGGACAGTGGTGGGCTACACCTTC CASSSGTVVGYTF
TRBJ2-3 many NA TRBV7-3 TGTGCCAGCAGCTTAACGCGGGTTGTGTCAGATACGCAGTATTTT CASSLTRVVSDTQYF
TRBJ2-7 many NA TRBV7-3 TGTGCCAGCAGTTATGCAGCGCCCTACGAGCAGTACTTC CASSYAAPYEQYF
TRBJ1-1 many NA TRBV7-2 TGTGCCAGCAGCTTCACAGGGCGCAAATCCATCATGAACACTGAAGCTTTCTTT CASSFTGRKSIMNTEAFF
TRBJ1-1 few NA TRBV12-3/TRBV12-4 TGTGCCAGCAGTCTCGGTACGACTGAAGCTTTCTTT CASSLGTTEAFF
TRBJ2-5 many NA TRBV7-2 TGTGCCAGCAGCACCTGGGGGGGCGGAGAGACCCAGTACTTC CASSTWGGGETQYF
TRBJ1-5 many NA TRBV5-1 TGCGCCAGCAGCCGGGACAATAGCAATCAGCCCCAGCATTTT CASSRDNSNQPQHF
TRBJ2-2 many TRBD2 TRBV7-2 TGTGCCAGCAGCTTATATATAGCGGGGGGGCCCGACACCGGGGAGCTGTTTTTT CASSLYIAGGPDTGELFF
TRBJ1-1 NA TRBD1 TRBV7-9 TGTGCCACGGCCGGGACAGGGTCCACTGAAGCTTTCTTT CATAGTGSTEAFF
TRBJ2-3 many TRBD2 TRBV4-2 TGTGCCAGCAGCCAAGAACCAGCGGGGGCCACAGATACGCAGTATTTT CASSQEPAGATDTQYF
TRBJ2-3 many NA TRBV2 TGTGCCAGCAGTTCAGACAGGTCCCCCACAGATACGCAGTATTTT CASSSDRSPTDTQYF
TRBJ1-1 few NA TRBV28 TGTGCCAGCAGGACGGGGGGCACGAACACTGAAGCTTTCTTT CASRTGGTNTEAFF
TRBJ2-3 many TRBD2 TRBV11-2 TGTGCCAGCAGCTTAGGGACTAGCGGGGGAGATACGCAGTATTTT CASSLGTSGGDTQYF
TRBJ2-7 NA NA TRBV6-5 TGTGCCAGCAGCCCGTCTATAGGCTGGGAGCAGTACTTC CASSPSIGWEQYF
TRBJ2-1 few NA TRBV18 TGTGCCAGCTCCCCCGCCGTCGGATACAACAATGAGCAGTTCTTC CASSPAVGYNNEQFF
TRBJ2-3 many TRBD2 TRBV5-1 TGCGCCAGCAGCTCCGGACTAGCGGGGGTGAAGTCAGATACGCAGTATTTT CASSSGLAGVKSDTQYF